This T cell receptor (beta chain) was identified during a study of T cell responses to AZD1222 COVID-19 vaccine. Germline V lookup: CDR1 SNHLY, CDR2 FYNNEI. V lost 0 bases and J lost 0; bases outside the gene matches: 2. This CDR3 is built from 17 residues. Produced via immunoSEQ multiplex PCR; TCRdb's table is partial and in-frame only. This table holds some 140,000 clones, more than 90% found once. About this clone: Antigen specificity is unknown.

Study-wide findings and caveats: Clonal diversity may have been underestimated in mostly white British donors.

The specimen comprised peripheral blood, sampled on day 0 of AZD1222 vaccination. The clonotype originates from an adult in good health. This rearrangement joins TRBV2 to TRBJ2-2; 9 nucleotides line up with TRBD2. The CDR3 DNA sequence: TGTGCCAGCAGTGAAGCTAGCGGGGGTGCGAACACCGGGGAGCTGTTTTTT. Its protein is CASSEASGGANTGELFF. Full variable domain (rest looked up from reference TRBV2 and TRBJ2-2): EPEVTQTPSHQVTQMGQEVILRCVPISNHLYFYWYRQILGQKVEFLVSFYNNEISEKSEIFDDQFSVERPDGSNFTLKIRSTKLEDSAMYFCASSEASGGANTGELFFGEGSRLTVL.